The 2 T cell receptor beta chains in this list originate from one sample, sequenced in a study of T cells in narcolepsy. Measured with immunoSEQ multiplex PCR; TCRdb has only the in-frame clones, and not every one. The data show roughly 25,000 clones, approximately 84% seen once. The sequenced sample was CD45RA- memory CD4+ T cells from PBMCs. Receptor source: a human donor with narcolepsy.

This chain joins TRBV6-6 and TRBJ2-1, with a possible D match to TRBD1 (6 bases). This CDR3 region has 16 residues. Between the trimmed V and J ends, which lost 2 bases and 9 bases, there was a span of 20 bases. CDR1 is MNHNY and CDR2 is SVGAGI in the germline V gene (reference sequence). Here the CDR3 reads CASSYTPGVGLGEQFF. DNA of the CDR3: TGTGCCAGCAGTTACACCCCAGGGGTAGGCTTAGGTGAGCAGTTCTTC.

The gene calls are TRBV10-2 and TRBJ2-1, with 11 bases that match TRBD2. The CDR3 length is 17 residues. The germline V gene has CDR1 WSHSY and CDR2 SAAADI. The V gene end was trimmed by 4 bases and the J gene end by 0 bases; junction bases not matched to a gene: 5. In nucleotides, the CDR3 is TGCGCCAGCAGTGCACTAGCGGGAGTCAGCTCCTACAATGAGCAGTTCTTC. Translating it yields CASSALAGVSSYNEQFF.